This T cell receptor (beta chain) is from a study of early T cells in non-severe SARS-CoV-2 infection. Study information: Whole-blood bulk RNA, unsorted, was sequenced, and chains were unpaired. Overall study findings and caveats: The study's VDJdb matching favored anti-spike CD8 responses and missed private and CD4 specificities.

On this clonotype itself: The antigen is not known.

Each CDR3 protein is one row after TCRdb ran MiXCR on the 5' RACE reads. The sample holds over 95,000 distinct CDR3 sequences; approximately 15% are singletons and the top ten take 1.3%. The V end lost 5 bases, the J end lost 8 bases, and 13 bases lay between the germline ends. The CDR3 covers 12 residues. Germline CDR1 GTSNPN, CDR2 SVGIG (reference sequence). Sequenced input: whole blood. This receptor was taken from an adult who was a healthcare worker with PCR-confirmed SARS-CoV-2 infection or an uninfected control (not recorded which). The chain combines TRBV30 with TRBJ2-1; D is unclear. The CDR3 DNA reads TGTGCCTGGGGTGGCTTAGTGGATGAGCAGTTCTTC. The encoded protein is CAWGGLVDEQFF.